This T cell receptor beta chain is drawn from a study of cytomegalovirus exposure and HLA in healthy donors. Looked up from germline, CDR1 is SGHTA and CDR2 is FQGNSA. V lost 1 base to trimming and J lost 6 bases; unmatched junction nucleotides: 8. CDR3 length: 16 amino acids. Findings and caveats of the study: Several of the most significant clusters appeared, in a later analysis, to be linked to common viral pathogens. Indistinguishable V segments, including TRBV6-2 and TRBV6-3, were excluded. Later work showed greater clonal expansion in HLA-associated TCR beta chains than in equally common others.

60 Vbeta and 13 Jbeta primers were used in PCR. Sequencing used immunoSEQ multiplex PCR; TCRdb keeps in-frame clones, though not all of them. Among about 260,000 clones listed, about 83% were seen once. This clone has only a few counts. Its target is not known. This TCR came from a woman aged 40 to 50 in good health and CMV-seropositive. V gene TRBV7-2 combines with J gene TRBJ2-4; 8 bases line up with TRBD2. The sample comprised PBMCs. This CDR3 is CASSLEGGGRSNIQYF. CDR3 coding DNA: TGTGCCAGCAGCTTAGAAGGCGGGGGGCGCTCAAACATTCAGTACTTC.